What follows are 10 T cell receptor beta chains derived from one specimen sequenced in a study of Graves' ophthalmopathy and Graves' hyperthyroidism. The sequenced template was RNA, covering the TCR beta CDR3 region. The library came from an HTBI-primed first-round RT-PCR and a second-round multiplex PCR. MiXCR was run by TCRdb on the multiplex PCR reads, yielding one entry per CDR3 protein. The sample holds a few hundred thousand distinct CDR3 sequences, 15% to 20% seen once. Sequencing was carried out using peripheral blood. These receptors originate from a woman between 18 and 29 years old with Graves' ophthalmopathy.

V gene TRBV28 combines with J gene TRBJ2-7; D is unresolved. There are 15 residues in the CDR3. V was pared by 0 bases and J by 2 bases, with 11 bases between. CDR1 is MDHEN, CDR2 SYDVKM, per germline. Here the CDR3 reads CASSLWAESTYEQYF. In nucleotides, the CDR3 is TGTGCCAGCAGTTTATGGGCAGAGTCGACCTACGAGCAGTACTTC.

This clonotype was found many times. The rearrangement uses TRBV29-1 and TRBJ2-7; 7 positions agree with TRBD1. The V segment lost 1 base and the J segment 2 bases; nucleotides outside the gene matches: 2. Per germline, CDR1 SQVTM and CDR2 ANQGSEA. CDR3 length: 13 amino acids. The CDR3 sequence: CSVEGGQAYEQYF. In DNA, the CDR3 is TGCAGCGTTGAAGGCGGACAGGCCTACGAGCAGTACTTC.

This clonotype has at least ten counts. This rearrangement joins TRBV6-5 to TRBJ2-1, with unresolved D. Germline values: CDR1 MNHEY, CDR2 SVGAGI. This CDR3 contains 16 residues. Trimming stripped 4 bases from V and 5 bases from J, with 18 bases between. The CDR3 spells CASSSSPPGLDNEQFF. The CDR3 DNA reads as TGTGCCAGCAGTTCATCCCCTCCAGGCCTAGACAATGAGCAGTTCTTC.

Written as DNA, the CDR3 is TGTGCCAGCAGCTTAGATGTTACAGGGTACGGCTACACCTTC. It translates to CASSLDVTGYGYTF. The chain links TRBV7-2 to TRBJ1-2, with D possibly matching TRBD1 (6 bases). V lost 1 base and J 8 bases, leaving 14 bases between the germline ends. This CDR3 has 14 amino acids. Germline V CDR1 and CDR2: SGHTA, FQGNSA.

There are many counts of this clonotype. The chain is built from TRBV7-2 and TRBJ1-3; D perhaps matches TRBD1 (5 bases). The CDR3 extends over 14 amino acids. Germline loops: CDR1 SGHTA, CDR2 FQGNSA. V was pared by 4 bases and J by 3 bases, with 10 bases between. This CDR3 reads CASSSAGVGNTIYF. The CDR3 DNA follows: TGTGCCAGCAGCTCCGCGGGGGTTGGAAACACCATATATTTT.

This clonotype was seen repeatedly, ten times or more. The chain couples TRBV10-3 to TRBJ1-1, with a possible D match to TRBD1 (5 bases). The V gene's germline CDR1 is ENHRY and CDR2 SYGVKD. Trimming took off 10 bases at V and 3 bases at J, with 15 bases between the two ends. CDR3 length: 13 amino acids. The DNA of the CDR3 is TGTGCCACCGAAGGGCCACAGGACACTGAAGCTTTCTTT. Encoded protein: CATEGPQDTEAFF.

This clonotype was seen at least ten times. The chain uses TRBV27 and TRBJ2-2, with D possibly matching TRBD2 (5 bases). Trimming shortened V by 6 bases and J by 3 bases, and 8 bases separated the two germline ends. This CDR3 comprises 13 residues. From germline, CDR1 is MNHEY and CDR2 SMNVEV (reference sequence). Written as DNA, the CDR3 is TGTGCCAGCAGCTGGGGAGACACCGGGGAGCTGTTTTTT. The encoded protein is CASSWGDTGELFF.

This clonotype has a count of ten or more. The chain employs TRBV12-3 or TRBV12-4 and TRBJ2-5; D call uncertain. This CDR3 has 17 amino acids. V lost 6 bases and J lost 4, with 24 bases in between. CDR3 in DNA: TGTGCCAGCAGCCCCGCCGGCACCGAGTTTCTAAGAGAGACCCAGTACTTC. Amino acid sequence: CASSPAGTEFLRETQYF.

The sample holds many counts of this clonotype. CDR3 in DNA: TGTGCCAGCAGCTTAATCAGCCCCTTTGGGACGTTGGGTTCCTATGGCTACACCTTC. Amino acids: CASSLISPFGTLGSYGYTF. The V and J genes are TRBV13 and TRBJ1-2, with D possibly being TRBD1 (5 bases). This CDR3 is 19 amino acids long. CDR1 is PRHDT, CDR2 FYEKMQ, per germline (reference sequence). Trimming removed 2 bases from V and 4 bases from J, with 26 bases in between.

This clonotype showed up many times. As DNA, the CDR3 is TGTGCCTGGAGTGGGGGGCCGGGTCAGCCCCAGCATTTT. This sequence encodes CAWSGGPGQPQHF. The chain links TRBV30 to TRBJ1-5, with a possible D match to TRBD1 (6 bases). Germline V gene sequence: CDR1 GTSNPN, CDR2 SVGIG (reference sequence). V was cut by 1 base and J by 6 bases, with 10 bases left in between. CDR3 size: 13 residues.